These 6 T cell receptor beta chains were sequenced from one sample in a study of cytomegalovirus exposure and HLA in healthy donors. Clones were read by immunoSEQ multiplex PCR, and TCRdb kept only the in-frame ones, dropping some. The repertoire holds around 200,000 clones, with around 82% as singletons. Sequenced sample: PBMCs. The source is a woman aged 18-30 years in good health and CMV-seropositive.

The rearrangement links TRBV9 to TRBJ2-3; D may be TRBD2 (6 bases). Between the trimmed V and J ends, which lost 0 bases and 0 bases, there was a span of 11 bases. Germline V lookup: CDR1 SGDLS, CDR2 YYNGEE. CDR3 length: 16 residues. CDR3 in DNA: TGTGCCAGCAGCGTAGGTTCTAGCGCGAGCACAGATACGCAGTATTTT. This gives the protein CASSVGSSASTDTQYF.

The J gene is TRBJ2-5, the V gene TRBV7-9; TRBD2 aligns across 10 bases. There are 14 residues in the CDR3. V gave up 4 bases and J gave up 3 bases; unmatched junction bases: 2. From germline, CDR1 is SEHNR and CDR2 FQNEAQ (reference sequence). In DNA, the CDR3 is TGTGCCAGCAGCTCTAGCGGGGGTAAAGAGACCCAGTACTTC. Residues: CASSSSGGKETQYF. Full variable domain (missing parts from reference TRBV7-9 and TRBJ2-5): DTGVSQNPRHKITKRGQNVTFRCDPISEHNRLYWYRQTLGQGPEFLTYFQNEAQLEKSRLLSDRFSAERPKGSFSTLEIQRTEQGDSAMYLCASSSSGGKETQYFGPGTRLLVL.

The chain uses TRBV6-1 and TRBJ2-1; D perhaps matches TRBD2 (5 bases). Germline V gene data show CDR1 as MNHNS and CDR2 as SASEGT. The CDR3 loop spans 14 amino acids. V shed 10 bases and J shed 8 bases, with 21 bases lying between them. The CDR3 DNA follows: TGTGCCATCTTACAACGGAGGCCCTTCGATGAGCAGTTCTTC. It codes for CAILQRRPFDEQFF.

The chain couples TRBV27 to TRBJ1-5; D ambiguous. Germline V gene lookup returns CDR1 MNHEY and CDR2 SMNVEV (reference sequence). This CDR3 region has 15 residues. V dropped 6 bases and J dropped 5 bases, with 17 bases sitting between them. The CDR3 protein is CASSLGRYSYQPQHF. As DNA, the CDR3 is TGTGCCAGCAGCTTGGGGAGGTACAGTTATCAGCCCCAGCATTTT.

The chain uses TRBV19 and TRBJ1-6, with D perhaps TRBD1 (6 bases). Germline CDR1 is LNHDA and CDR2 is SQIVND (reference sequence). This CDR3 spans 13 amino acids. Trimming shortened V by 4 bases and J by 7 bases, and 8 bases separated the two germline ends. CDR3: CASSTGVNSPLHF. Here the CDR3 DNA reads TGTGCCAGTAGTACAGGGGTGAATTCACCCCTCCACTTT.

J is TRBJ2-7 and V is TRBV5-4; 12 positions match TRBD2. The junction had 13 bases not matched to a gene; V was cut back by 4 bases and J by 5 bases. The CDR3 loop spans 17 amino acids. CDR1 is SGHNT and CDR2 is YYREEE in the germline V gene (reference sequence). CDR3 in amino acids: CASSRGLLAGGTDEQYF. CDR3 bases: TGTGCCAGCAGCAGGGGCCTCCTAGCGGGGGGGACTGACGAGCAGTACTTC.